This paragraph reports one TCR beta chain. This sample stems from a study of cytomegalovirus exposure and HLA in healthy donors. The CDR3 has 16 amino acids. Trimming pared 3 bases from V and 0 bases from J, leaving 13 bases between. Germline CDR1 and CDR2: KGHSH and LQKENI. The PCR employed 60 Vbeta primers together with 13 Jbeta primers. TCRdb keeps only in-frame clones here, not all; method: immunoSEQ multiplex PCR. The sample has around 140,000 clones; about 77% are singletons. This sequence originates from a female donor in good health and CMV-seronegative. Sequencing input: PBMCs. The chain joins TRBV18 to TRBJ2-3; possibly TRBD1 for D (6 bases). The CDR3 here is CASSPPRQASTDTQYF. CDR3 bases: TGTGCCAGCTCACCCCCTCGACAGGCCAGCACAGATACGCAGTATTTT. The full variable domain, rest sourced from reference TRBV18 and TRBJ2-3, is NAGVMQNPRHLVRRRGQEARLRCSPMKGHSHVYWYRQLPEEGLKFMVYLQKENIIDESGMPKERFSAEFPKEGPSILRIQQVVRGDSAAYFCASSPPRQASTDTQYFGPGTRLTVL.